The present entry profiles one T cell receptor (beta chain) with its context. This sample was included in a study of T cell changes during pregnancy in multiple sclerosis. Profiled with immunoSEQ multiplex PCR; TCRdb holds only in-frame clones, not every one. This sample has roughly 90,000 clones; more than 85% occur once, and the top ten carry about 0.91%. CDR1 and CDR2 (germline): GTSNPN, SVGIG (reference sequence). Trimming removed 5 bases from V and 9 bases from J, with 8 bases in between. The CDR3 sequence is 11 residues long. The chain links TRBV30 to TRBJ1-6, with D maybe TRBD1 (6 bases). The receptor's source is a female donor with multiple sclerosis, enrolled in a pregnancy study. This specimen was peripheral blood, taken before pregnancy. In nucleotides, the CDR3 is TGTGCCTGGGCACAGGGTTCACCCCTCCACTTT. As protein: CAWAQGSPLHF.